These 17 T cell receptor beta chains originate from one sample sequenced in a study of cytomegalovirus exposure and HLA in healthy donors (dated by TCRdb to about 2017). The method was the immunoSEQ multiplex PCR assay. A mixture of 60 forward primers for TCR Vbeta segments and 13 reverse primers for TCR Jbeta segments was used in the multiplex PCR. TCRdb provides this immuneACCESS table in a form limited to in-frame rearrangements. Some clones are lacking; in checked studies, under half of them reflect an unresolved V gene, and why the rest are absent is not known. Across this sample there are roughly 120,000 clones, with around 62% seen only once. The ten most abundant clones make up 8.5% to 9.5% of the sample. The sample was PBMCs. These receptors originate from a woman aged 40-49 years in good health and CMV-seropositive.

As for this clone: The sample carries other DNA sequences with the same CDR3. The rearrangement joins TRBV28 to TRBJ2-3; 10 bases are a match to TRBD2. With V trimmed by 10 bases and J by 0 bases, 16 bases remained unmatched. Per germline, CDR1 MDHEN and CDR2 SYDVKM. CDR3 size: 18 residues. The CDR3 DNA is TGTGCCACAGCAAATGGACCCTGGACTAGCGGAAGCACAGATACGCAGTATTTT. Translated: CATANGPWTSGSTDTQYF.

The chain is built from TRBV4-3 and TRBJ2-5, with no clear D. This CDR3 is built from 13 residues. Germline CDR1 LGHNA, CDR2 YSLEER. Trimming pared 0 bases from V and 3 bases from J, leaving 5 bases between. The CDR3 DNA sequence: TGCGCCAGCAGCCAAGAAAGAGAAGAGACCCAGTACTTC. Protein sequence: CASSQEREETQYF.

The chain joins TRBV27 to TRBJ2-3; 7 bases agree with TRBD2. Trimming removed 3 bases from V and 2 bases from J; junction bases left unmatched: 5. The length of the CDR3 is 15 residues. Per germline, CDR1 MNHEY and CDR2 SMNVEV (reference sequence). CDR3 in amino acids: CASSFTSATTDTQYF. The CDR3 DNA reads TGTGCCAGCAGTTTCACTAGCGCCACCACAGATACGCAGTATTTT.

V and J are TRBV7-8 and TRBJ1-5; TRBD1 aligns across 7 bases. Germline CDR1 SGHVS, CDR2 FQNEAQ. This CDR3 contains 15 residues. Trimming removed 5 bases from V and 3 bases from J; junction bases left unmatched: 7. The CDR3 spells CASSKSTGDNQPQHF. The CDR3 region has the DNA TGTGCCAGCAGCAAATCCACAGGGGACAATCAGCCCCAGCATTTT.

The chain is built from TRBV5-1 and TRBJ2-5; 10 bases match TRBD2. The trim removed 4 bases at V and 5 bases at J, leaving 11 bases unmatched. Per the germline V gene, CDR1 is SGHRS and CDR2 is YFSETQ. The CDR3 runs to 16 residues. For the CDR3, the DNA is TGCGCCAGCAGCCCGGGTCCTAGCGGGAGTGGGGAGACCCAGTACTTC. Translated, it gives CASSPGPSGSGETQYF. Full variable domain (missing parts from reference TRBV5-1 and TRBJ2-5): KAGVTQTPRYLIKTRGQQVTLSCSPISGHRSVSWYQQTPGQGLQFLFEYFSETQRNKGNFPGRFSGRQFSNSRSEMNVSTLELGDSALYLCASSPGPSGSGETQYFGPGTRLLVL.

The sample holds a few counts of this clone. The chain recombines TRBV19 with TRBJ1-1; D unclear. The germline V gene encodes CDR1 LNHDA and CDR2 SQIVND (reference sequence). The CDR3 has 13 residues. The V end lost 2 bases, the J end lost 1 base, and 5 bases lay between the germline ends. The CDR3 region has the DNA TGTGCCAGTAGTATATGGGCGAACACTGAAGCTTTCTTT. This encodes CASSIWANTEAFF.

The gene calls are TRBV5-6 and TRBJ2-5; a possible D gene is TRBD2 (5 bases). This CDR3 has 14 residues. Germline V gene data show CDR1 as SGHDT and CDR2 as YYEEEE. Trimming removed 4 bases at V and 7 bases at J, with 17 bases between. The CDR3, as DNA: TGTGCCAGCAGCCCTACAATATCCGCGGGGACCCAGTACTTC. Translation gives CASSPTISAGTQYF.

This sequence joins TRBV5-6 and TRBJ1-5, with a weak D call TRBD1 (5 bases). There are 19 residues in the CDR3. In germline, CDR1 is SGHDT, CDR2 YYEEEE. The V end was cut by 0 bases, the J end by 0 bases, with 19 bases between. CDR3 DNA: TGTGCCAGCAGCTTGGAAGGGGATTCGGCAGCTGTTAGCAATCAGCCCCAGCATTTT. It encodes CASSLEGDSAAVSNQPQHF.

This clone was observed a handful of times. This CDR3 reads CSVVEMNTEAFF. DNA of the CDR3: TGCAGCGTGGTTGAGATGAACACTGAAGCTTTCTTT. The V call is TRBV29-1, the J call TRBJ1-1; D unresolved. Per the germline V gene, CDR1 is SQVTM and CDR2 is ANQGSEA. V was cut by 6 bases and J by 0 bases, with 8 bases left in between. This CDR3 spans 12 amino acids. Variable domain in full (rest from reference TRBV29-1 and TRBJ1-1): SAVISQKPSRDICQRGTSLTIQCQVDSQVTMMFWYRQQPGQSLTLIATANQGSEATYESGFVIDKFPISRPNLTFSTLTVSNMSPEDSSIYLCSVVEMNTEAFFGQGTRLTVV.

This clone was picked up a small number of times. The J gene is TRBJ1-1, the V gene TRBV25-1; D is uncertain. This CDR3 is 16 amino acids long. Trimming stripped 1 base from V and 0 bases from J, with 12 bases between. The germline V gene has CDR1 MGHDK and CDR2 SYGVNS. The CDR3 loop is CASSESTRALNTEAFF. The CDR3 DNA sequence: TGTGCCAGCAGTGAATCCACGAGGGCTTTGAACACTGAAGCTTTCTTT.

This clone has just one count. The rearrangement uses TRBV5-1 and TRBJ2-1, with no clear D. The CDR3 has 15 residues. Germline CDR1 is SGHRS and CDR2 is YFSETQ. V lost 4 bases and J lost 0, with 11 bases in between. The CDR3 region is CASSQAESSYNEQFF. The CDR3 DNA sequence: TGCGCCAGCAGCCAGGCAGAAAGCTCCTACAATGAGCAGTTCTTC.

This clone was recorded a few times. This rearrangement joins TRBV5-6 to TRBJ1-4; the match to TRBD1 covers 10 bases. Germline V lookup: CDR1 SGHDT, CDR2 YYEEEE. V lost 4 bases and J lost 4; bases outside the gene matches: 4. The CDR3 length is 15 residues. The CDR3 DNA sequence: TGTGCCAGCAGCAGGACAGGGGGGCTTAATGAAAAACTGTTTTTT. It is translated as CASSRTGGLNEKLFF.

The chain joins TRBV5-4 to TRBJ2-3; D is ambiguous. Trimming removed 1 base at V and 2 bases at J, with 11 bases between. CDR3 length: 15 amino acids. Per the germline V gene, CDR1 is SGHNT and CDR2 is YYREEE (reference sequence). CDR3 nucleotides: TGTGCCAGCAGCTTGCAACACCAAAACACAGATACGCAGTATTTT. Translated: CASSLQHQNTDTQYF.

The chain employs TRBV6-1 and TRBJ2-3; D might be TRBD1 (6 bases). Trimming removed 6 bases at V and 2 bases at J, with 12 bases between. The CDR3 consists of 14 residues. Per the germline V gene, CDR1 is MNHNS and CDR2 is SASEGT. This chain's CDR3 is CASRKQGVTDTQYF. CDR3 nucleotide sequence: TGTGCCAGCAGAAAACAGGGAGTCACAGATACGCAGTATTTT.

CDR3 coding DNA: TGTGCCAGCAGTGAAAGGGGGATGGGCGAGCAGTACTTC. This translates into CASSERGMGEQYF. This rearrangement joins TRBV6-1 to TRBJ2-7, with D perhaps matching TRBD1 (6 bases). The germline V and J ends were trimmed by 2 bases and 6 bases, with 11 bases remaining between them. CDR3 size: 13 residues. From germline, CDR1 is MNHNS and CDR2 SASEGT.

Details on this clone: A junction boundary mismatches the germline segment, possibly from a read error. The same CDR3 arises from other DNA sequences in this sample as well. This rearrangement joins TRBV13 to TRBJ2-7, with D tentatively TRBD1 (5 bases). CDR3 size: 17 residues. Germline V gene lookup returns CDR1 PRHDT and CDR2 FYEKMQ (reference sequence). The CDR3 loop reads CASSLTVGFQGSYEQYF. CDR3 nucleotides: TGTGCCAGCAGCTTAACTGTCGGTTTCCAGGGAAGCTACGAGCAGTACTTT. The full variable domain, with the rest looked up from reference TRBV13 and TRBJ2-7, is AAGVIQSPRHLIKEKRETATLKCYPIPRHDTVYWYQQGPGQDPQFLISFYEKMQSDKGSIPDRFSAQQFSDYHSELNMSSLELGDSALYFCASSLTVGFQGSYEQYFGPGTRLTVT.

CDR3 coding DNA: TGTGCCAGCAGCCTAGCAGCGGGCGTTTCCACCGGGGAGCTGTTTTTT. This sequence encodes CASSLAAGVSTGELFF. The chain joins TRBV27 to TRBJ2-2; tentative D call: TRBD2 (6 bases). The V and J ends lost 6 bases and 4 bases respectively, with 18 bases between them. The germline CDR1 and CDR2 sequences are MNHEY and SMNVEV (reference sequence). The CDR3 is made up of 16 amino acids.